Sequencing of this TCR beta chain was carried out in a study of blood T cell repertoires in COVID-19. Study-wide background: Whether acute or convalescent, the COVID-19 samples came from the United States, Italy and Spain. The cDNA or gDNA used as material had been derived from T cells, B-cell-depleted T cells, or PBMCs.

In the authors' methods: From reference gene primer amplification, estimates of nucleated cell counts were derived. Libraries were prepared by immunoSEQ multiplex PCR; TCRdb keeps only in-frame clonotypes and omits some of them. The DNA gave D and trimming, while V, J and clone size come from that table. Of some 200,000 clones in the sample, 84% were seen once. Between the trimmed V and J ends, which lost 0 bases and 1 base, there was a span of 11 bases. The CDR3 runs to 16 residues. Germline lookup yields CDR1 SGHKS and CDR2 YYEKEE (reference sequence). This rearrangement joins TRBV5-5 to TRBJ1-3; D not certain. Sequencing was carried out using peripheral blood. The sequence was obtained from a man aged 30 to 39 with active or convalescent COVID-19. CDR3 bases: TGTGCCAGCAGCTTGGTTGGGCAGAAGTCTGGAAACACCATATATTTT. It translates to CASSLVGQKSGNTIYF.